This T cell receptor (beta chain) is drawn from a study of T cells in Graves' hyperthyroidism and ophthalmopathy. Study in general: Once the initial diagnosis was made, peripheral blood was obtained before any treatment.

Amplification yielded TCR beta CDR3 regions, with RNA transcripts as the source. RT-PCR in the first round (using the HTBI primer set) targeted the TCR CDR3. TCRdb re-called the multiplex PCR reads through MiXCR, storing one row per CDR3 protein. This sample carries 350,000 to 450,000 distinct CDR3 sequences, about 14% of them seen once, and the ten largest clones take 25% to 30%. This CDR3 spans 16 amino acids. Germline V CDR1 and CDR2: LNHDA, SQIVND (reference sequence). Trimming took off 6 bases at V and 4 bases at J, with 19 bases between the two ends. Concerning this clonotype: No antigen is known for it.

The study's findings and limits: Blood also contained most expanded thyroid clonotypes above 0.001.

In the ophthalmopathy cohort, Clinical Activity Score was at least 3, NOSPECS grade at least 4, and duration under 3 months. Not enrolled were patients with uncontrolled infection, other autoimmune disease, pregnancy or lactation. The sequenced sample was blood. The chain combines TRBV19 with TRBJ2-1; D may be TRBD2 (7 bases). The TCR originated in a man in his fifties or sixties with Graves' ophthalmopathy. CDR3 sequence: CASSESFGGQYNEQFF. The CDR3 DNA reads TGTGCCAGTAGCGAGTCGTTCGGGGGGCAGTACAATGAGCAGTTCTTC. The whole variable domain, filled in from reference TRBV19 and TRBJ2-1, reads DGGITQSPKYLFRKEGQNVTLSCEQNLNHDAMYWYRQDPGQGLRLIYYSQIVNDFQKGDIAEGYSVSREKKESFPLTVTSAQKNPTAFYLCASSESFGGQYNEQFFGPGTRLTVL.